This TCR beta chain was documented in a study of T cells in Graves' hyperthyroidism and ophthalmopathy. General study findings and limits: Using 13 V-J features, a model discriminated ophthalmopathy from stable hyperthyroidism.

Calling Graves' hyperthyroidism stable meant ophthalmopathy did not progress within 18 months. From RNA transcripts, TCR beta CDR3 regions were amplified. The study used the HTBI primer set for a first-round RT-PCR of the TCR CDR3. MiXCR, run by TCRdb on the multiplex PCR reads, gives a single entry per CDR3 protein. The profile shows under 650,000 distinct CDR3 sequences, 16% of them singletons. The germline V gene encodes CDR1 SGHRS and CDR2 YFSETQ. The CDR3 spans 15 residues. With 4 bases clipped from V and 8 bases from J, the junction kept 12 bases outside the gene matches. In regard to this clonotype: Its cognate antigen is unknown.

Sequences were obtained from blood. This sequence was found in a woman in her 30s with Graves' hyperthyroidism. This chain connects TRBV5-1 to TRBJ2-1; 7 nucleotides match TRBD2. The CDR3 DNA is TGCGCCAGCAGCACCGGGACCACTAGCGTTGATGAGCAGTTCTTC. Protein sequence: CASSTGTTSVDEQFF.